The sequence of this TCR beta chain was determined in a study of T cell changes during pregnancy in multiple sclerosis. The protocol was immunoSEQ multiplex PCR, while the TCRdb copy is restricted to in-frame clones and leaves out a portion. The table has about 35,000 clones, 70% to 90% seen once. The specimen comprised CD8+ T cells from peripheral blood mononuclear cells, sampled in the third trimester of pregnancy. The clonotype originates from a female donor with multiple sclerosis, enrolled in a pregnancy study.

For the CDR3, the DNA is TGTGCCAGCAGCAGAGGGCATGGCTACACCTTC. This sequence encodes CASSRGHGYTF. The J gene is TRBJ1-2, the V gene TRBV7-9; D call uncertain. The CDR3 contains 11 residues. Trimming removed 5 bases from V and 6 bases from J, with 7 bases in between. CDR1 SEHNR and CDR2 FQNEAQ come from the germline V gene (reference sequence).